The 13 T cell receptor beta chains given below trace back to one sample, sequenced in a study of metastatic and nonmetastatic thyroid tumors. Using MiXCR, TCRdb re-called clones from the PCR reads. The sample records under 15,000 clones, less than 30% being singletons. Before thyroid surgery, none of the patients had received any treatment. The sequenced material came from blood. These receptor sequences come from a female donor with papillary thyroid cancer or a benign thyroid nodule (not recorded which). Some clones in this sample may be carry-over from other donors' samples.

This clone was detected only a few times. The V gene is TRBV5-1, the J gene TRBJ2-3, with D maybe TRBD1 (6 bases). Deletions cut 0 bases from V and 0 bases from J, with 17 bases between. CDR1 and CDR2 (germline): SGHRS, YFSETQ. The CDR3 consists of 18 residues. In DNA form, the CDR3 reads TGCGCCAGCAGCTTGGAGGGCTGGGGGCGAGCTAGCACAGATACGCAGTATTTT. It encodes CASSLEGWGRASTDTQYF.

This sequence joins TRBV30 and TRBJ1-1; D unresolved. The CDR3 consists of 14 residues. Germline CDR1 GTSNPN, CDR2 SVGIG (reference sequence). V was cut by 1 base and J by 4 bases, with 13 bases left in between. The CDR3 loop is CAWSDCPAGTEAFF. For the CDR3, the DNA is TGTGCCTGGAGTGACTGCCCCGCGGGCACTGAAGCTTTCTTT. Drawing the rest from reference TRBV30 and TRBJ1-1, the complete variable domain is SQTIHQWPATLVQPVGSPLSLECTVEGTSNPNLYWYRQAAGRGLQLLFYSVGIGQISSEVPQNLSASRPQDRQFILSSKKLLLSDSGFYLCAWSDCPAGTEAFFGQGTRLTVV.

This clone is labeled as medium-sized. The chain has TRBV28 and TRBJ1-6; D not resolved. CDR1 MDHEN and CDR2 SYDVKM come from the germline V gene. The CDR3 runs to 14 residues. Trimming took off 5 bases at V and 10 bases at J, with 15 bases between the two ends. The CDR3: CASSPAEVRSPLHF. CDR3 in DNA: TGTGCCAGCAGTCCCGCCGAGGTCCGGTCACCCCTCCACTTT.

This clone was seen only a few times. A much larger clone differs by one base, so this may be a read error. The CDR3 here is CVSSRTLGDTQYF. The CDR3 nucleotides read TGTGTCAGCAGCAGGACCCTGGGAGATACGCAGTATTTT. The V gene is TRBV5-4, the J gene TRBJ2-3; D uncertain. This CDR3 has 13 amino acids. Germline assignment: CDR1 SGHNT and CDR2 YYREEE (reference sequence).

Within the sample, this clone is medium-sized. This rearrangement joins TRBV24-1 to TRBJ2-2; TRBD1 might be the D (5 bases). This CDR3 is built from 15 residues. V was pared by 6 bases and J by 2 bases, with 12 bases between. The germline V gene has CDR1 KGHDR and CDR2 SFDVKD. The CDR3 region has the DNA TGTGCCACCAGTCAAGGCAGGGCTAACACCGGGGAGCTGTTTTTT. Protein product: CATSQGRANTGELFF.

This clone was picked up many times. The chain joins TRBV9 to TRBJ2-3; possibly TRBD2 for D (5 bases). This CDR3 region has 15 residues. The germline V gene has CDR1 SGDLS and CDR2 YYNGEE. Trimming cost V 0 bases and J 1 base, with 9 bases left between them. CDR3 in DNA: TGTGCCAGCAGCGTAGGAGCGGCTGGCACAGATACGCAGTATTTT. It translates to CASSVGAAGTDTQYF.

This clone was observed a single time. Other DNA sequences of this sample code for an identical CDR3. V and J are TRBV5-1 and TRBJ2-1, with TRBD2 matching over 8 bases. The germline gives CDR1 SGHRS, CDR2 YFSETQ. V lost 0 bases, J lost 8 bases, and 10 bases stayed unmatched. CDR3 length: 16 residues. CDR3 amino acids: CASSLGRTGGPDEQFF. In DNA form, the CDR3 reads TGCGCCAGCAGCTTGGGGAGGACGGGAGGGCCAGATGAGCAGTTCTTC. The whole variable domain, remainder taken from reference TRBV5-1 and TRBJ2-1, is KAGVTQTPRYLIKTRGQQVTLSCSPISGHRSVSWYQQTPGQGLQFLFEYFSETQRNKGNFPGRFSGRQFSNSRSEMNVSTLELGDSALYLCASSLGRTGGPDEQFFGPGTRLTVL.

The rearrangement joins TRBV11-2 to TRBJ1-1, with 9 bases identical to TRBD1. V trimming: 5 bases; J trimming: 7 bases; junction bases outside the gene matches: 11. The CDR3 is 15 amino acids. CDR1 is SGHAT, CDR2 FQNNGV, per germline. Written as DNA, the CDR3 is TGTGCCAGCAGCAGCCGTCCGGGACAGGGCATTGAAGCTTTCTTT. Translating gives CASSSRPGQGIEAFF.

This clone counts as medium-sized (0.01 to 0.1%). The CDR3: CASSSLTAFHGYTF. CDR3 bases: TGTGCCAGCAGTTCTTTGACGGCCTTCCATGGCTACACCTTC. The chain couples TRBV27 to TRBJ1-2; D gene unclear. In germline, CDR1 is MNHEY, CDR2 SMNVEV (reference sequence). Trimming took off 4 bases at V and 6 bases at J, with 15 bases between the two ends. The CDR3 is 14 amino acids.

CDR3 sequence (DNA): TGCGCCAGCAGCTTGCTTGGCGGGGGAACCTTCGACAATGAGCAGTTCTTC. Translating it yields CASSLLGGGTFDNEQFF. The chain has TRBV5-1 and TRBJ2-1; TRBD2 agrees at 7 bases. Germline trimming cut 1 base from V and 5 bases from J; bases unmatched to any gene: 12. CDR1 is SGHRS and CDR2 is YFSETQ in the germline V gene. The CDR3 extends over 17 amino acids. Variable domain in full (rest from reference TRBV5-1 and TRBJ2-1): KAGVTQTPRYLIKTRGQQVTLSCSPISGHRSVSWYQQTPGQGLQFLFEYFSETQRNKGNFPGRFSGRQFSNSRSEMNVSTLELGDSALYLCASSLLGGGTFDNEQFFGPGTRLTVL.

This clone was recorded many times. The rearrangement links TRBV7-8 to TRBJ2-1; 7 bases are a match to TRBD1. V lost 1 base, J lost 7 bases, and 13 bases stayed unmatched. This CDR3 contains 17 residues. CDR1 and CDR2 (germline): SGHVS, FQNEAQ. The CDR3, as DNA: TGTGCCAGCAGCTTAGTGCTAGGCAGGGGGTTAGGGAATGAGCAGTTCTTC. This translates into CASSLVLGRGLGNEQFF. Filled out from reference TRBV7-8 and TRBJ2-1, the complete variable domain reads GAGVSQSPRYKVAKRGQDVALRCDPISGHVSLFWYQQALGQGPEFLTYFQNEAQLDKSGLPSDRFFAERPEGSVSTLKIQRTQQEDSAVYLCASSLVLGRGLGNEQFFGPGTRLTVL.

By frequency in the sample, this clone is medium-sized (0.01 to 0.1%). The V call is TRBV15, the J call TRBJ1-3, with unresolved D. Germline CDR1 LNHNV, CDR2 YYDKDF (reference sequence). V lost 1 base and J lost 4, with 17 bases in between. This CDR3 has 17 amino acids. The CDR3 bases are TGTGCCACCAGCAGAGGCCAGATTCGGAGTGGGGGAAACACCATATATTTT. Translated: CATSRGQIRSGGNTIYF.

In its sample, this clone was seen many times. In DNA form, the CDR3 reads TGTGCCACCAGTGACCCTTTGACCCCGGAAAAATACAATGAGCAGTTCTTC. Protein sequence: CATSDPLTPEKYNEQFF. J is TRBJ2-1 and V is TRBV24-1; no reliable D call. With 4 bases removed from V and 4 bases from J, the gap between germline ends came to 19 bases. From germline, CDR1 is KGHDR and CDR2 SFDVKD. The CDR3 length is 17 residues.